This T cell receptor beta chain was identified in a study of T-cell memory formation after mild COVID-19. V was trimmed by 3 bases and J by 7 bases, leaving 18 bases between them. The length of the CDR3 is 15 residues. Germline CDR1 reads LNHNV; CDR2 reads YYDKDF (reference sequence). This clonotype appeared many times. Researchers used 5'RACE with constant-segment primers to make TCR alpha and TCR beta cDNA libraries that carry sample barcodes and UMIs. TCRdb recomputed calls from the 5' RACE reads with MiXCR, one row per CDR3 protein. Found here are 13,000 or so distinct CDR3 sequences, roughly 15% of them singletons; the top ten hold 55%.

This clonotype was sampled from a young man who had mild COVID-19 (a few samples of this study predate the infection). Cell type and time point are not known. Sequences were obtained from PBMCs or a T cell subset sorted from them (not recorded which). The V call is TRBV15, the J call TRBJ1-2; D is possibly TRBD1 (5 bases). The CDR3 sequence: CATSSALGTEAGYTF. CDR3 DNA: TGTGCCACCAGCAGTGCCTTAGGGACGGAAGCTGGCTACACCTTC.